Presented here are 15 T cell receptor beta chains from one specimen sequenced in a study of shared clonotypes between healthy human individuals. TCRdb's copy holds only in-frame clones and misses some; the assay was immunoSEQ multiplex PCR. Of about 460,000 clones listed, roughly three quarters were seen once; the top ten hold more than 10%. The sequenced material came from PBMCs. The receptors were sampled from a middle-aged woman in good health. Some clones in this sample may be carry-over from other donors' samples.

The rearrangement uses TRBV6-5 and TRBJ2-7, with D maybe TRBD2 (6 bases). Trimming removed 7 bases at V and 7 bases at J, with 20 bases between. This CDR3 comprises 14 residues. Germline V gene data show CDR1 as MNHEY and CDR2 as SVGAGI. CDR3 in DNA: TGTGCCAGCACTGGTCTAGCGTCCCCTAAAGAGCAGTACTTC. Translating it yields CASTGLASPKEQYF.

The chain links TRBV19 to TRBJ2-2; D is uncertain. The germline CDR1 and CDR2 sequences are LNHDA and SQIVND (reference sequence). The CDR3 covers 15 residues. Trimming took off 5 bases at V and 0 bases at J, with 10 bases between the two ends. The chain's CDR3 is CASSPGGSNTGELFF. CDR3 nucleotides: TGTGCCAGTAGTCCCGGCGGATCGAACACCGGGGAGCTGTTTTTT.

This CDR3 reads CASSPNPLGGAWEQYF. CDR3 in DNA: TGTGCCAGCAGCCCTAACCCGCTTGGGGGGGCATGGGAGCAGTACTTC. V usage is TRBV7-3 and J usage is TRBJ2-7; possible D gene TRBD2, 7 bases. CDR1 and CDR2 from the germline V gene are SGHTA and FQGTGA. CDR3 length equals 16 residues. The ends were cut back, 5 bases at V and 7 bases at J, with 24 bases in the middle.

The genes are TRBV28 and TRBJ1-4; TRBD1 might be the D (5 bases). This CDR3 is 17 amino acids long. CDR1 is MDHEN and CDR2 is SYDVKM in the germline V gene. Trimming pared 1 base from V and 7 bases from J, leaving 19 bases between. CDR3 DNA sequence: TGTGCCAGCAGTTTATACCCCATGGGGGGAGTAGGTGAAAAACTGTTTTTT. Residues: CASSLYPMGGVGEKLFF.

V is TRBV2 and J is TRBJ2-7; D gene unclear. Germline-derived CDR1 and CDR2 are SNHLY and FYNNEI. V shed 7 bases and J shed 5 bases, with 9 bases lying between them. The CDR3 covers 11 residues. CDR3 sequence: CASTKGNEQYF. CDR3 bases: TGTGCCAGCACCAAGGGCAACGAGCAGTACTTC.

This clone occurred once. The CDR3 reads CASSPQGGYEQYF. The CDR3 bases are TGCGCCAGCAGCCCCCAGGGAGGCTACGAGCAGTACTTC. V and J are TRBV4-1 and TRBJ2-7; D is possibly TRBD2 (6 bases). The CDR3 has 13 amino acids. The V gene's germline CDR1 is MGHRA and CDR2 YSYEKL. The V end lost 4 bases, the J end lost 3 bases, and 10 bases lay between the germline ends.

The chain joins TRBV19 to TRBJ1-1; D not resolved. V gave up 3 bases and J gave up 5 bases, with 13 bases separating them. CDR3 length: 14 amino acids. Germline loops: CDR1 LNHDA, CDR2 SQIVND (reference sequence). CDR3 sequence reads: CASSMWGQRTEAFF. In DNA form, the CDR3 reads TGTGCCAGTAGTATGTGGGGTCAGAGGACTGAAGCTTTCTTT.

In regard to this clone: Other DNA sequences in this sample translate to the same CDR3. The gene calls are TRBV20-1 and TRBJ1-1; no firm D call. Germline loops: CDR1 DFQATT, CDR2 SNEGSKA (reference sequence). The CDR3 consists of 11 residues. Trimming pared 5 bases from V and 1 base from J, leaving 5 bases between. The CDR3 nucleotides read TGCAGTGCTTTTAGGAACACTGAAGCTTTCTTT. It encodes CSAFRNTEAFF.

The chain has TRBV2 and TRBJ1-5; TRBD1 matches at 9 bases. V shed 3 bases, J shed 5 bases, and the junction held 5 bases outside the gene matches. Looked up from germline, CDR1 is SNHLY and CDR2 is FYNNEI. CDR3 length: 15 amino acids. CDR3 loop: CASSDLQGADQPQHF. DNA of the CDR3: TGTGCCAGCAGTGACCTACAGGGGGCCGATCAGCCCCAGCATTTT.

In its sample, this clone was seen many times. Other nucleotide sequences in the sample specify the same CDR3. The chain uses TRBV7-8 and TRBJ1-1; 7 bases fit TRBD1. The CDR3 has 16 residues. Germline CDR1 SGHVS, CDR2 FQNEAQ. Trimming took 3 bases from V and 2 from J; bases not matched to a gene: 9. Here the CDR3 reads CASSFGTAAGNTEAFF. The CDR3 coding sequence is TGTGCCAGCAGCTTTGGGACAGCCGCCGGAAACACTGAAGCTTTCTTT.

As regards this clone: The junction does not match germline at one end; this may be a read error. The V call is TRBV7-3, the J call TRBJ2-3, with D tentatively TRBD2 (6 bases). Per germline, CDR1 SGHTA and CDR2 FQGTGA. The CDR3 has 14 residues. The CDR3 nucleotides read TGTGCCAGCAGCGTAGACCCCGGGGACCGGGGGACGAATTTT. Its protein is CASSVDPGDRGTNF. Full variable domain (rest looked up from reference TRBV7-3 and TRBJ2-3): GAGVSQTPSNKVTEKGKYVELRCDPISGHTALYWYRQSLGQGPEFLIYFQGTGAADDSGLPNDRFFAVRPEGSVSTLKIQRTERGDSAVYLCASSVDPGDRGTNFGPGTRLTVL.

The chain combines TRBV29-1 with TRBJ1-5; the D gene is possibly TRBD1 (5 bases). CDR3 length: 11 amino acids. Germline values: CDR1 SQVTM, CDR2 ANQGSEA. V lost 6 bases and J lost 2, with 5 bases in between. The CDR3 region is CSVGGNQPQHF. The CDR3 DNA follows: TGCAGCGTAGGGGGCAATCAGCCCCAGCATTTT.

The gene calls are TRBV7-8 and TRBJ2-4; D call uncertain. Trimming took off 8 bases at V and 4 bases at J, with 9 bases between the two ends. Germline loops: CDR1 SGHVS, CDR2 FQNEAQ. The CDR3 is made up of 12 amino acids. Here the CDR3 DNA reads TGTGCCAGCGGGCCCGATAAAAACATTCAGTACTTC. Amino acid sequence: CASGPDKNIQYF.

The rearrangement uses TRBV25-1 and TRBJ2-7, with D possibly matching TRBD2 (7 bases). CDR1 MGHDK and CDR2 SYGVNS come from the germline V gene. V was trimmed by 1 base and J by 5 bases, leaving 18 bases between them. This CDR3 contains 16 residues. CDR3 sequence reads: CASSELGAGQPDEQYF. Here the CDR3 DNA reads TGTGCCAGCAGTGAATTAGGAGCGGGACAACCTGACGAGCAGTACTTC.

V is TRBV7-9 and J is TRBJ1-2; maybe TRBD1 (5 bases). V was cut by 3 bases and J by 7 bases, with 12 bases left in between. Germline CDR1 SEHNR, CDR2 FQNEAQ (reference sequence). The CDR3 is 13 amino acids. The CDR3 protein is CASSFMGGVGYTF. The CDR3 DNA follows: TGTGCCAGCAGCTTCATGGGAGGGGTTGGCTACACCTTC. Full variable domain (rest looked up from reference TRBV7-9 and TRBJ1-2): DTGVSQNPRHKITKRGQNVTFRCDPISEHNRLYWYRQTLGQGPEFLTYFQNEAQLEKSRLLSDRFSAERPKGSFSTLEIQRTEQGDSAMYLCASSFMGGVGYTFGSGTRLTVV.